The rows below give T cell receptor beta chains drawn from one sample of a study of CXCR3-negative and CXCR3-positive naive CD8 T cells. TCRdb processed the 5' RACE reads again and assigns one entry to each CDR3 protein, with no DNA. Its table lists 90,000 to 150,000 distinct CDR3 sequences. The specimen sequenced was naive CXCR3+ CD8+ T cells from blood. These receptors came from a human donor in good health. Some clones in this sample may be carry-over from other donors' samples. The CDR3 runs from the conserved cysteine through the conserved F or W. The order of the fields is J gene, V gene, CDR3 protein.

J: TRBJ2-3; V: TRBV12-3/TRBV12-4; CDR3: CASSWGEADTQYF
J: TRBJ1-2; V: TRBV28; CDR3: CASSPQGHYGYTF
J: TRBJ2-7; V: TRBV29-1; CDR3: CSVAFSYEQYF
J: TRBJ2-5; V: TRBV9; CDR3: CASNEGLAEETQYF
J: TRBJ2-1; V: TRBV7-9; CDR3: CASSPRQESSYNEQFF
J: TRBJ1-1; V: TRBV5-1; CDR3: CASSLGRNTEAFF
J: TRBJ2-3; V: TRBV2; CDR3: CASSEGVGGISTDTQYF
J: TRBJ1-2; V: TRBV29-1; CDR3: CSVNSQGDYGYTF
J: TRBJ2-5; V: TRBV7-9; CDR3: CASSWYQETQYF
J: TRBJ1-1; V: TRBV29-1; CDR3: CSGSENTEAFF
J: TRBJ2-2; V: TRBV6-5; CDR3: CASSYRATGELFF
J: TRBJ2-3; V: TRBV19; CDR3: CASSPKLAGAADTQYF
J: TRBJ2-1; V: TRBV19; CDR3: CATMDGYNEQFF
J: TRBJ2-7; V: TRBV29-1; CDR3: CSATDSSSYEQYF
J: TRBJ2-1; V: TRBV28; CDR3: CASSLRGESDEQFF
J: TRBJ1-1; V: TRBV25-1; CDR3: CASSDPDTEAFF
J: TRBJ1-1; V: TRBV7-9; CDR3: CASSLGWQGVEAFF
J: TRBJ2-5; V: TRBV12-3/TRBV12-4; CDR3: CASRTGTKEETQYF
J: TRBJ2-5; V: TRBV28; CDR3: CASTNYQGGETQYF
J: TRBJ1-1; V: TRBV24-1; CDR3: CATSDGDSSTEAFF
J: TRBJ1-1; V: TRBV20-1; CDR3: CSARVLGTENTEAFF
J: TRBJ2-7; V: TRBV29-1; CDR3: CSVGAGYEQYF
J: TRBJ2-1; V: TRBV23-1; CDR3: CASSHLGQPTPYNEQFF
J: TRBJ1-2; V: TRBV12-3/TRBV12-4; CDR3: CASSRTGYYGYTF
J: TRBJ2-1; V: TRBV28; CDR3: CASSSFRLAVHSYNEQFF
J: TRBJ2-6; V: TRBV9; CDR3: CASSYSSGANVLTF
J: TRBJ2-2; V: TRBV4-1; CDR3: CASSHSNTGELFF
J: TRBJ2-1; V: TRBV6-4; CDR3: CASSVGTSNNEQFF
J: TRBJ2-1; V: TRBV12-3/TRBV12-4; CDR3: CASSLGDGYNEQFF
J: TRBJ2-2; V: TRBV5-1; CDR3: CASSFVGELFF
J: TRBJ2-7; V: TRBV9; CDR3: CASSVESEGREQYF
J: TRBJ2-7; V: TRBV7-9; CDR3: CASSLARQFSYEQYF
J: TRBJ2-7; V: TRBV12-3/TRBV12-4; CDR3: CASSPSGGEAYEQYF
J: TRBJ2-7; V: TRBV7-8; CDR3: CASSLVGGYEQYF
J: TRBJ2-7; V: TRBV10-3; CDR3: CAIRDTYSGYEQYF
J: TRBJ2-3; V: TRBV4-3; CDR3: CASSQVLDGDTDTQYF
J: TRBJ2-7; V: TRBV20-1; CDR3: CSARDDQGGNEQYF
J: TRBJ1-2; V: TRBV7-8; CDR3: CASSLVGRVNYGYTF
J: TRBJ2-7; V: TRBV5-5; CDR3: CASSLGWTGYYEQYF
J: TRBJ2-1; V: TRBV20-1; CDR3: CSATAYGQGAFEQFF
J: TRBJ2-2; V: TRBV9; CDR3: CASSVVSGGELFF
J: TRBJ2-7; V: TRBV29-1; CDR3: CSVVWENSYEQYF
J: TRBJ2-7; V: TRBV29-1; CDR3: CSILDTEEQYF
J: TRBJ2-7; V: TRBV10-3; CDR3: CAISEWDYTGSFYEQYF
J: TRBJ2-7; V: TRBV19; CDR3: CASSIGAGGREQYF